Below, 31 T cell receptor beta chains from the same sample are listed, as sequenced in a study of blood T cells in healthy people across ages. Next came a second PCR, run for about 6 to 12 cycles, which used a sample-barcoded 5' primer along with a J-beta primer mix. TCRdb redid the calling of the 5' RACE reads with MiXCR, one entry per CDR3 protein. The data show 1,500,000 or so distinct CDR3 sequences, approximately 60% seen once. Sequencing was performed on blood. The origin of the receptors is a man aged 18 to 35 in good health.

This chain joins TRBV12-3 or TRBV12-4 and TRBJ2-6; the D is unclear. Trimming cost V 2 bases and J 9 bases, with 5 bases left between them. This CDR3 is 12 amino acids long. The CDR3 DNA sequence: TGTGCCAGCAGTTTACCAGTCAACGTCCTGACTTTC. The encoded protein is CASSLPVNVLTF.

This clonotype was detected a few times. V is TRBV20-1 and J is TRBJ2-5; D gene ambiguous. Germline V gene data show CDR1 as DFQATT and CDR2 as SNEGSKA (reference sequence). Trimming took off 5 bases at V and 3 bases at J, with 16 bases between the two ends. The CDR3 is 14 residues long. CDR3 in DNA: TGCAGTGCTCAAAAGAGTGGGCTGGAAGAGACCCAGTACTTC. Translating gives CSAQKSGLEETQYF.

This clonotype has a single count. The chain carries TRBV13 and TRBJ2-7; 8 bases are a match to TRBD2. The CDR3 length is 14 residues. J was trimmed by 3 bases and V by 2 bases; bases with no gene match: 3. Germline V CDR1 and CDR2: PRHDT, FYEKMQ (reference sequence). The CDR3 nucleotides read TGTGCCAGCAGCTTACGGCGGGGGGACTACGAGCAGTACTTC. Residues: CASSLRRGDYEQYF. Combining the CDR3 with reference TRBV13 and TRBJ2-7 gives the whole variable domain AAGVIQSPRHLIKEKRETATLKCYPIPRHDTVYWYQQGPGQDPQFLISFYEKMQSDKGSIPDRFSAQQFSDYHSELNMSSLELGDSALYFCASSLRRGDYEQYFGPGTRLTVT.

This sequence joins TRBV20-1 and TRBJ2-3; D is unresolved. With 8 bases removed from V and 5 bases from J, the gap between germline ends came to 14 bases. The CDR3 sequence is 12 residues long. Germline CDR1 and CDR2: DFQATT and SNEGSKA (reference sequence). This CDR3 reads CSPLSPRDTQYF. The CDR3 nucleotides are TGCAGTCCTCTCTCCCCGCGAGATACGCAGTATTTT.

The chain couples TRBV2 to TRBJ2-5; 8 bases are a match to TRBD2. The CDR3 is made up of 12 amino acids. J was trimmed by 4 bases and V by 7 bases; bases with no gene match: 2. Germline V gene sequence: CDR1 SNHLY, CDR2 FYNNEI. CDR3 amino acids: CASISGGETQYF. The CDR3 coding sequence is TGTGCCAGCATCAGCGGGGGAGAGACCCAGTACTTC.

This clonotype was seen once. The chain employs TRBV3-1 and TRBJ1-1; D is unclear. Trimming removed 2 bases from V and 8 bases from J, with 9 bases in between. The germline gives CDR1 LGHDT, CDR2 YNNKEL (reference sequence). This CDR3 is 12 amino acids long. This chain's CDR3 is CASSQTRGEAFF. DNA for the CDR3: TGTGCCAGCAGCCAAACCCGCGGGGAAGCTTTCTTT. The full variable domain, completed using reference TRBV3-1 and TRBJ1-1, is DTAVSQTPKYLVTQMGNDKSIKCEQNLGHDTMYWYKQDSKKFLKIMFSYNNKELIINETVPNRFSPKSPDKAHLNLHINSLELGDSAVYFCASSQTRGEAFFGQGTRLTVV.

V and J are TRBV18 and TRBJ2-5, with TRBD2 as a possible D gene (5 bases). This CDR3 is 17 amino acids long. The V gene's germline CDR1 is KGHSH and CDR2 LQKENI. With 2 bases removed from V and 1 base from J, the gap between germline ends came to 17 bases. For the CDR3, the DNA is TGTGCCAGCTCACCAAGAGACTCGGACTTATTCCAAGAGACCCAGTACTTC. It yields the protein CASSPRDSDLFQETQYF.

In this sample, this clonotype turned up a few times. The chain recombines TRBV4-3 with TRBJ1-2; D perhaps matches TRBD1 (5 bases). The V end was cut by 4 bases, the J end by 3 bases, with 12 bases between. The CDR3 is 14 amino acids. Germline V CDR1 and CDR2: LGHNA, YSLEER. The CDR3 loop reads CASSPGRGYYGYTF. CDR3 nucleotide sequence: TGCGCCAGCAGCCCGGGGAGGGGTTACTATGGCTACACCTTC.

The genes are TRBV5-1 and TRBJ2-3, with TRBD2 identical over 11 bases. In germline, CDR1 is SGHRS, CDR2 YFSETQ. The J segment lost 0 bases and the V segment lost 7 bases, leaving 4 bases of the junction unmatched. The CDR3 runs 15 residues. CDR3 sequence: CASYRTSGSTDTQYF. CDR3 DNA: TGCGCCAGCTACCGGACTAGCGGGAGCACAGATACGCAGTATTTT.

The chain couples TRBV4-2 to TRBJ2-1; either TRBD1 or TRBD2 may fit D (6 bases each). The germline V gene encodes CDR1 LGHNA and CDR2 YNFKEQ. CDR3 size: 15 residues. Trimming cost V 7 bases and J 2 bases, with 15 bases left between them. DNA for the CDR3: TGTGCCAGCATCAAGGGGGACTCGGCCTACAATGAGCAGTTCTTC. Amino acid sequence: CASIKGDSAYNEQFF.

V and J are TRBV4-1 and TRBJ1-1; D is unresolved. Germline CDR1 MGHRA, CDR2 YSYEKL. This CDR3 is 13 amino acids long. The ends were cut back, 3 bases at V and 11 bases at J, with 16 bases in the middle. The CDR3 region has the DNA TGCGCCAGCAGCCAGGCTTCAAGTTCCGAGGCTTTCTTT. This codes for CASSQASSSEAFF.

This clonotype was detected only a few times. V gene TRBV20-1 combines with J gene TRBJ2-5; D not resolved. This CDR3 contains 9 residues. The germline gives CDR1 DFQATT, CDR2 SNEGSKA (reference sequence). Trimming left V 6 bases short and J 5 bases short, with 4 bases between. In DNA, the CDR3 is TGCAGTGCCGAGGAGACCCAGTACTTC. This translates into CSAEETQYF.

The chain couples TRBV11-2 to TRBJ2-7; D ambiguous. There are 14 residues in the CDR3. The V end was cut by 5 bases, the J end by 1 base, with 12 bases between. Looked up from germline, CDR1 is SGHAT and CDR2 is FQNNGV. CDR3: CASSDTLSSYEQYF. The DNA for the CDR3 is TGTGCCAGCAGCGATACATTGTCGTCCTACGAGCAGTACTTC.

This rearrangement joins TRBV29-1 to TRBJ2-5, with D unclear. TRBJ2-7 matches the DNA end more closely, so the J call is doubtful. CDR3 length equals 13 residues. The germline V gene encodes CDR1 SQVTM and CDR2 ANQGSEA. The CDR3 is CSVVRAEPYEQYF. The DNA of the CDR3 is TGCAGCGTTGTAAGGGCAGAGCCCTACGAGCAGTACTTC.

The V and J genes are TRBV29-1 and TRBJ2-4; TRBD1 matches at 8 bases. The J call may be mistaken, given a closer DNA end match to TRBJ2-7. This CDR3 region has 14 residues. Germline CDR1 is SQVTM and CDR2 is ANQGSEA. CDR3 in amino acids: CSVLVLDREYEQYF. CDR3 DNA: TGCAGCGTCCTTGTGCTGGACAGGGAGTACGAGCAGTACTTC.

This clonotype was found once. The chain carries TRBV5-1 and TRBJ2-2; 10 bases are shared with TRBD1. The CDR3 contains 14 residues. J was trimmed by 4 bases and V by 4 bases; bases with no gene match: 1. CDR1 is SGHRS and CDR2 is YFSETQ in the germline V gene. CDR3 in DNA: TGCGCCAGCAGCGACAGGGGGCCCACCGGGGAGCTGTTTTTT. Its protein product is CASSDRGPTGELFF.

V and J are TRBV7-9 and TRBJ1-2; TRBD1 agrees at 9 bases. This CDR3 is 15 amino acids long. With V trimmed by 1 base and J by 8 bases, 8 bases remained unmatched. CDR1 SEHNR and CDR2 FQNEAQ come from the germline V gene (reference sequence). The CDR3 DNA follows: TGTGCCAGCAGCTTAGACTGGACAGGGGATTTAGGCTACACCTTC. Its translation is CASSLDWTGDLGYTF. The whole variable domain, remainder taken from reference TRBV7-9 and TRBJ1-2, is DTGVSQNPRHKITKRGQNVTFRCDPISEHNRLYWYRQTLGQGPEFLTYFQNEAQLEKSRLLSDRFSAERPKGSFSTLEIQRTEQGDSAMYLCASSLDWTGDLGYTFGSGTRLTVV.

This chain connects TRBV13 to TRBJ2-1, with 8 bases aligning to TRBD2. This CDR3 contains 18 residues. The V segment lost 8 bases and the J segment 0 bases; nucleotides outside the gene matches: 15. CDR1 PRHDT and CDR2 FYEKMQ come from the germline V gene (reference sequence). The CDR3 DNA sequence: TGTGCCAGCGGTATGACTACAAGCGGGAGAACCTCCTACAATGAGCAGTTCTTC. It is translated as CASGMTTSGRTSYNEQFF.

This clonotype was recorded once. The chain has TRBV15 and TRBJ2-3; D possibly uses TRBD1 or TRBD2 (5 bases each). Trimming took off 5 bases at V and 0 bases at J, with 15 bases between the two ends. The germline gives CDR1 LNHNV, CDR2 YYDKDF (reference sequence). The CDR3 is made up of 16 amino acids. The CDR3 loop is CATSGYSRDSTDTQYF. CDR3 sequence (DNA): TGTGCCACCAGCGGATATTCCCGGGACAGCACAGATACGCAGTATTTT.

This chain joins TRBV20-1 and TRBJ2-7; TRBD1 is a possible D gene (6 bases). CDR3 size: 15 residues. Per germline, CDR1 DFQATT and CDR2 SNEGSKA (reference sequence). The ends were cut back, 0 bases at V and 2 bases at J, with 14 bases in the middle. The CDR3: CSARDGQGIPYEQYF. In DNA, the CDR3 is TGCAGTGCTAGAGATGGGCAGGGGATACCCTACGAGCAGTACTTC.

V gene TRBV6-5 combines with J gene TRBJ2-1, with D unclear. V lost 0 bases and J lost 9, with 9 bases in between. Germline V lookup: CDR1 MNHEY, CDR2 SVGAGI. This CDR3 spans 13 amino acids. The CDR3 nucleotides read TGTGCCAGCAGTTACTCGATTCGCAGTGAGCAGTTCTTC. Protein: CASSYSIRSEQFF.

The genes are TRBV29-1 and TRBJ1-2; D might be TRBD1 (5 bases). CDR1 and CDR2 (germline): SQVTM, ANQGSEA. There are 12 residues in the CDR3. V was cut by 3 bases and J by 1 base, with 6 bases left in between. The CDR3 is CSVEGDNYGYTF. As DNA, the CDR3 is TGCAGCGTTGAGGGGGATAACTATGGCTACACCTTC.

The chain recombines TRBV20-1 with TRBJ2-7; 8 bases align to TRBD2. The tail of the sequence fits TRBJ2-4 better, so the J call may be wrong. The CDR3 is 14 residues long. Germline V gene sequence: CDR1 DFQATT, CDR2 SNEGSKA (reference sequence). CDR3: CSAFKSGSENIQYF. The CDR3 nucleotides read TGCAGTGCTTTCAAGAGCGGGAGTGAAAACATTCAGTACTTC.

This clonotype was seen a handful of times. The chain has TRBV9 and TRBJ2-7; 10 nucleotides align to TRBD1. The CDR3 runs to 14 residues. V trimming: 3 bases; J trimming: 5 bases; junction bases outside the gene matches: 5. From germline, CDR1 is SGDLS and CDR2 YYNGEE. In nucleotides, the CDR3 is TGTGCCAGCAGCGAAGACAGGGGGCAACACGAGCAGTACTTC. Protein product: CASSEDRGQHEQYF. The complete variable domain, with remaining parts taken from reference TRBV9 and TRBJ2-7, reads DSGVTQTPKHLITATGQRVTLRCSPRSGDLSVYWYQQSLDQGLQFLIQYYNGEERAKGNILERFSAQQFPDLHSELNLSSLELGDSALYFCASSEDRGQHEQYFGPGTRLTVT.

As DNA, the CDR3 is TGTGCCAGCAGCCCACCAACAGGGAGCTCTGGGGCCAACGTCCTGACTTTC. Protein sequence: CASSPPTGSSGANVLTF. The chain is built from TRBV7-9 and TRBJ2-6; possibly TRBD1 for D (6 bases). V lost 5 bases to trimming and J lost 0 bases, with 14 bases between them. Looked up from germline, CDR1 is SEHNR and CDR2 is FQNEAQ (reference sequence). The CDR3 is 17 amino acids.

V and J are TRBV6-4 and TRBJ2-1, with TRBD1 matching over 7 bases. The junction had 6 bases not matched to a gene; V was cut back by 8 bases and J by 5 bases. The CDR3 has 13 residues. CDR1 is MRHNA and CDR2 is SNTAGT in the germline V gene. CDR3 bases: TGTGCCAGCCGTCGGGACAGCAACAATGAGCAGTTCTTC. Translating it yields CASRRDSNNEQFF.

This clonotype was observed a few times. The chain has TRBV12-3 or TRBV12-4 and TRBJ2-7; tentatively, D is TRBD2 (5 bases). V lost 3 bases, J lost 7 bases, and 16 bases lay in between. The CDR3 has 14 amino acids. CDR3 sequence (DNA): TGTGCCAGCAGTTTGGCTAGCATCGGTAGAGAGCAGTACTTC. This sequence encodes CASSLASIGREQYF.

This chain joins TRBV3-1 and TRBJ2-1; D is unclear. This CDR3 has 13 residues. Germline V gene lookup returns CDR1 LGHDT and CDR2 YNNKEL (reference sequence). V was shortened by 4 bases and J by 9 bases, with 13 bases between the two germline ends. The CDR3 is CASSPPLFGEQFF. CDR3 coding DNA: TGTGCCAGCAGCCCCCCCTTATTTGGTGAGCAGTTCTTC.

The chain has TRBV5-5 and TRBJ2-1; D is perhaps TRBD1 (5 bases). The V end was cut by 1 base, the J end by 3 bases, with 17 bases between. This CDR3 region has 17 residues. Germline V gene sequence: CDR1 SGHKS, CDR2 YYEKEE (reference sequence). This chain's CDR3 is CASSLRVGRESYNEQFF. In DNA form, the CDR3 reads TGTGCCAGCAGCTTGCGGGTTGGCAGGGAAAGCTACAATGAGCAGTTCTTC. The whole variable domain, filled in from reference TRBV5-5 and TRBJ2-1, reads DAGVTQSPTHLIKTRGQQVTLRCSPISGHKSVSWYQQVLGQGPQFIFQYYEKEERGRGNFPDRFSARQFPNYSSELNVNALLLGDSALYLCASSLRVGRESYNEQFFGPGTRLTVL.

The V and J genes are TRBV20-1 and TRBJ2-1; 11 nucleotides agree with TRBD2. This CDR3 has 14 amino acids. The V segment lost 6 bases and the J segment 8 bases; nucleotides outside the gene matches: 9. Germline CDR1 DFQATT, CDR2 SNEGSKA (reference sequence). CDR3 residues: CSATLAGVRYEQFF. DNA of the CDR3: TGCAGTGCCACACTAGCGGGGGTTCGCTATGAGCAGTTCTTC.

The chain joins TRBV9 to TRBJ2-2; the D gene is possibly TRBD2 (6 bases). V was pared by 4 bases and J by 4 bases, with 14 bases between. The germline CDR1 and CDR2 sequences are SGDLS and YYNGEE. There are 15 residues in the CDR3. For the CDR3, the DNA is TGTGCCAGCAGCCCCGCGGGGCAGGTCACCGGGGAGCTGTTTTTT. It codes for CASSPAGQVTGELFF.